This T cell receptor beta chain was observed in a study of T-cell reconstitution after alpha-beta-depleted transplantation in children. TCRbeta library preparation incorporated unique molecular identifiers. TCRdb recomputed calls from the PCR reads with MiXCR, one row per CDR3 protein. The table records a few hundred thousand distinct CDR3 sequences, approximately 10% of them present only once. The germline V gene has CDR1 SEHNR and CDR2 FQNEAQ (reference sequence). The CDR3 loop spans 16 amino acids. V was cut by 0 bases and J by 2 bases, with 11 bases left in between. Study results and caveats: It was newly produced T cells that mostly accounted for T-cell counts and diversity one year after transplant. Recipient T cells and thymic progenitors that survived gave rise to the high TCRbeta diversity observed at day 60 in some patients.

Remarks on this clonotype: The antigen remains undetermined. This sequence may be a read error, since a much larger clone differs from it by one base.

The chain has TRBV7-9 and TRBJ1-5; D not resolved. The material sequenced was peripheral blood, taken 180 days after TCRalphabeta/CD19-depleted stem cell transplant. This TCR was sampled from a male patient between 2 and 15 years old who had a stem cell transplant for chronic granulomatous disease, so the T cells may come from the graft donor. CDR3 protein: CASSLAVGKRNQPQHF. CDR3 bases: TGTGCCAGCAGCTTAGCTGTAGGGAAACGCAATCAGCCCCAGCATTTT.